The entry that follows covers one TCR beta chain sequence. What it binds is unknown. V trimming: 5 bases; J trimming: 5 bases; junction bases outside the gene matches: 12. Germline V gene lookup returns CDR1 SEHNR and CDR2 FQNEAQ (reference sequence). This CDR3 spans 16 amino acids. The investigators reverse transcribed all of the isolated RNA, so they sequenced expressed TCRB transcripts. Profiled with immunoSEQ multiplex PCR; TCRdb holds only in-frame clones, not every one. The sample lists hundreds of thousands of clones; over 12% were seen once. One heparinised blood draw averaging around 0.12 L was given by each donor. The data belong to a study of beta chain features in type 1 diabetes. The wider study: All of the samples together had more than 95 million sorted cells examined.

The study's findings and limits: TCRB CDR3s from Type 1 diabetes patients were moderately but significantly shorter in all four CD4+ subsets.

This chain links TRBV7-9 with TRBJ2-5, with 9 bases fitting TRBD2. The source of this sequence is a young man with type 1 diabetes. What was sequenced was naive CD4+ T cells from blood. The CDR3 sequence is CASSLRGTSGRETQYF. The CDR3 region has the DNA TGTGCCAGCAGCCTCCGGGGCACTAGCGGGCGGGAGACCCAGTACTTC.